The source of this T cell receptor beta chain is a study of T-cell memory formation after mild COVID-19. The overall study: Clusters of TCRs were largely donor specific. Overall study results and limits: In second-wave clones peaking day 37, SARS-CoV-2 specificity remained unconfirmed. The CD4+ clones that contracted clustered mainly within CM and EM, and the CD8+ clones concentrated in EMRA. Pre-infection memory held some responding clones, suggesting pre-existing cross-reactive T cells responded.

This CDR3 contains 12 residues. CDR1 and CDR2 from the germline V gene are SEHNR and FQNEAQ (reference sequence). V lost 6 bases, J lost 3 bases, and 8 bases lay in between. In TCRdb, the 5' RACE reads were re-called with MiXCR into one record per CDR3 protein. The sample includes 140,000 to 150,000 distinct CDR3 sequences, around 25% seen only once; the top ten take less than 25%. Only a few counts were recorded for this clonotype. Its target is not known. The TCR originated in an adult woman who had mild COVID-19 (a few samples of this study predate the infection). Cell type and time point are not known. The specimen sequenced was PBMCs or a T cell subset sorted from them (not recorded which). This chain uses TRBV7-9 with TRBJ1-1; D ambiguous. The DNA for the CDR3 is TGTGCCAGCAGGGTGTGGGACACTGAAGCTTTCTTT. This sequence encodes CASRVWDTEAFF. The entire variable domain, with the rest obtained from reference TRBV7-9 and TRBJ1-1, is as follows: DTGVSQNPRHKITKRGQNVTFRCDPISEHNRLYWYRQTLGQGPEFLTYFQNEAQLEKSRLLSDRFSAERPKGSFSTLEIQRTEQGDSAMYLCASRVWDTEAFFGQGTRLTVV.